This entry describes one T cell receptor beta chain. Its recognized antigen is unknown. Relative to the germline gene, one junction end is altered; a read error may explain this. From its cysteine to its phenylalanine, the CDR3 spans 15 amino acids. Only the CDR3 DNA stays, 45 bases, in frame from base 1. CDR1 MNHEY and CDR2 SVGEGT are derived from the germline V gene. The data originate from a study of T cell repertoires in cytomegalovirus infection (dated by TCRdb to about 2019). General notes on the study: Donor HLA type was relevant to the analysis, because carriage of CMV infection together with the matching HLA type was indicated by public TCR beta signatures. What the authors observed across the whole study: Carriers of CMV infection plus the relevant HLA type were discriminated by the cumulative frequency of public TCR beta family members in the study cohort and in an independent roughly 370-donor cohort. The ex vivo response was dominated by HLA-C-restricted CMV-specific TCR beta clonotypes, and the single most frequent clonotype in two of eight donors was supplied by these HLA-C-restricted clonotypes.

This sample was sequenced with an Illumina HiSeq 1500. Clones were called with MiXCR by TCRdb after fastp trimmed the public reads at Q25, and only in-frame beta chains were retained. Rows are combined by CDR3 protein, so each entry shows the most common genes and DNA. Present in this sample are approximately 190,000 distinct CDR3 sequences, 28% of which were seen just once. Jointly, the top ten make up 31% of the sample. This receptor was obtained from a human donor in good health (CMV status not recorded). Some clones in this sample may be carry-over from other donors' samples. Here the chain combines TRBV6-2 or TRBV6-3 and TRBJ1-1, with the D gene call left open. The sequenced sample consisted of PBMCs. The CDR3 has the sequence CASKWAASVDTVAFF. The DNA is as follows: TGTGCCAGCAAATGGGCAGCCTCGGTTGACACTGTAGCTTTCTTT.